A single sample is the source of the 27 T cell receptor beta chains below, sequenced in a study of graft-versus-host responses after intestinal transplantation (dated by TCRdb to about 2021). These receptors are not linked to any known antigen. The time point tag for this specimen amounts to: cells obtained before transplantation from donor or recipient. The protocol used for the library was the immunoSEQ multiplex PCR assay. TCRdb mirrors the immuneACCESS table, restricted to in-frame sequences. Some clones are absent from its copies; in checked studies, under half trace to an unresolved V gene, and the reason for the others is unknown. The sample profile shows about 97,000 clones; 80% to 95% of them were found once. The ten biggest clones cover roughly 0.07% of the sample. Specimen: unstimulated CD8+ T cells sorted from spleen or lymph node cells, collected before transplant. Receptors originate from a human donor who was the organ donor for an intestinal transplant.

The genes are TRBV11-2 and TRBJ2-7; no clear D gene. Between the trimmed V and J ends, which lost 4 bases and 3 bases, there was a span of 13 bases. Germline CDR1 and CDR2: SGHAT and FQNNGV. The CDR3 is 14 residues long. The CDR3 loop is CASSSGSSNYEQYF. The CDR3, as DNA: TGTGCCAGCAGCTCCGGGTCATCCAACTACGAGCAGTACTTC.

This chain's CDR3 is CASSKEPQGTFRPQHF. The CDR3 coding sequence is TGTGCCAGCAGCAAAGAGCCGCAGGGAACCTTTCGGCCCCAGCATTTT. The chain uses TRBV21-1 and TRBJ1-5; TRBD1 is the table's D call, not checked against the DNA. TRBV21-1 is an annotated pseudogene. The CDR3 runs to 16 residues.

The CDR3 DNA reads as TGCAGCGTTGAACTAGCGGGCACCGGGGAGCTGTTTTTT. The encoded protein is CSVELAGTGELFF. The chain uses TRBV29-1 and TRBJ2-2, with TRBD2 matching over 8 bases. The germline V gene encodes CDR1 SQVTM and CDR2 ANQGSEA. V was pared by 2 bases and J by 4 bases, with 0 bases of the junction left unmatched. The CDR3 is made up of 13 amino acids.

The chain joins TRBV5-6 to TRBJ1-1; maybe TRBD1 (5 bases). The CDR3 length is 13 residues. Germline CDR1 reads SGHDT; CDR2 reads YYEEEE. Trimming shortened V by 0 bases and J by 4 bases, and 7 bases separated the two germline ends. CDR3 protein: CASSLGTGTEAFF. The CDR3 bases are TGTGCCAGCAGCTTGGGTACAGGCACTGAAGCTTTCTTT.

This clone has only one observation. The chain is built from TRBV19 and TRBJ2-4, with a weak D call TRBD2 (6 bases). This CDR3 has 14 residues. Germline loops: CDR1 LNHDA, CDR2 SQIVND (reference sequence). The ends were cut back, 3 bases at V and 7 bases at J, with 13 bases in the middle. The CDR3 reads CASSIPREDNIQYF. As DNA, the CDR3 is TGTGCCAGTAGTATTCCCAGGGAGGACAACATTCAGTACTTC.

This chain connects TRBV5-6 to TRBJ2-1; D might be TRBD2 (6 bases). Germline CDR1 SGHDT, CDR2 YYEEEE. The CDR3 runs to 14 residues. Trimming shortened V by 0 bases and J by 5 bases, and 9 bases separated the two germline ends. The CDR3, as DNA: TGTGCCAGCAGCTTGGTCGGGAGCCACAATGAGCAGTTCTTC. It encodes CASSLVGSHNEQFF.

This clone was detected once. This chain links TRBV7-9 with TRBJ2-6; D perhaps matches TRBD1 (6 bases). The CDR3 extends over 18 amino acids. Trimming left V 2 bases short and J 2 bases short, with 16 bases between. The germline V gene has CDR1 SEHNR and CDR2 FQNEAQ (reference sequence). Here the CDR3 reads CASSLNRVLVPGANVLTF. CDR3 bases: TGTGCCAGCAGCTTAAACAGGGTCCTGGTTCCTGGGGCCAACGTCCTGACTTTC.

The chain links TRBV4-1 to TRBJ2-7, with TRBD2 matching over 10 bases. With 4 bases clipped from V and 2 bases from J, the junction kept 5 bases outside the gene matches. The CDR3 sequence is 15 residues long. Germline V CDR1 and CDR2: MGHRA, YSYEKL. The CDR3 here is CASSPWTSGTYEQYF. The DNA of the CDR3 is TGCGCCAGCAGCCCGTGGACTAGCGGTACCTACGAGCAGTACTTC.

The CDR3 region has the DNA TGCGCCAGTTTAGCCGACAGGGCACTAAACTACTACTACTACAATGAGCAGTTCTTC. Protein sequence: CASLADRALNYYYYNEQFF. The chain combines TRBV10-1 with TRBJ2-1; 7 bases fit TRBD1. The J segment lost 3 bases and the V segment lost 9 bases, leaving 23 bases of the junction unmatched. Per germline, CDR1 WNHNN and CDR2 SYGVQD (reference sequence). The CDR3 spans 19 residues.

This chain uses TRBV10-1 with TRBJ2-3, with D possibly matching TRBD2 (5 bases). Germline V gene data show CDR1 as WNHNN and CDR2 as SYGVQD (reference sequence). Trimming removed 2 bases at V and 1 base at J, with 10 bases between. This CDR3 spans 15 amino acids. CDR3 in amino acids: CASSEGGGGTDTQYF. The CDR3 DNA follows: TGCGCCAGCAGTGAGGGTGGAGGAGGCACAGATACGCAGTATTTT.

The chain carries TRBV5-1 and TRBJ1-1; D is unresolved. Germline loops: CDR1 SGHRS, CDR2 YFSETQ. The CDR3 contains 13 residues. V lost 7 bases and J lost 1, with 11 bases in between. The CDR3 region has the DNA TGCGCCAGCGCTAGTCCCCGGAACACTGAAGCTTTCTTT. Translating it yields CASASPRNTEAFF.

The gene calls are TRBV10-1 and TRBJ2-7; 10 bases line up with TRBD2. In germline, CDR1 is WNHNN, CDR2 SYGVQD (reference sequence). The CDR3 length is 16 residues. Trimming cost V 2 bases and J 3 bases; bases outside gene matches: 7. The CDR3 nucleotides are TGCGCCAGCAGTGAGGGGTTAGCGGGAGGTAGCTACGAGCAGTACTTC. As protein: CASSEGLAGGSYEQYF.

This clone was seen only a few times. The J gene is TRBJ2-7, the V gene TRBV7-9, with D tentatively TRBD1 (5 bases). This CDR3 has 14 amino acids. V was cut by 5 bases and J by 1 base, with 12 bases left in between. Per the germline V gene, CDR1 is SEHNR and CDR2 is FQNEAQ (reference sequence). CDR3 loop: CASSRSGFSYEQYF. The CDR3, as DNA: TGTGCCAGCAGCCGATCAGGGTTTTCCTACGAGCAGTACTTC.

The chain couples TRBV11-3 to TRBJ1-1; 12 bases are a match to TRBD1. The trim removed 5 bases at V and 4 bases at J, leaving 5 bases unmatched. This CDR3 spans 15 amino acids. Germline CDR1 and CDR2: SGHNT and YENEEA. CDR3 sequence (DNA): TGTGCCAGCAGCCCGGGACAGGGGGCCGGCACTGAAGCTTTCTTT. Protein product: CASSPGQGAGTEAFF.

V and J are TRBV30 and TRBJ2-5, with D perhaps matching TRBD1 (5 bases). Deletions cut 0 bases from V and 5 bases from J, with 28 bases between. CDR3 length: 19 residues. Germline V gives CDR1 GTSNPN, CDR2 SVGIG (reference sequence). The CDR3 loop is CAWSVYPIVFGGAWETQYF. Written as DNA, the CDR3 is TGTGCCTGGAGTGTATACCCCATTGTATTTGGTGGGGCTTGGGAGACCCAGTACTTC.

The chain is built from TRBV6-4 and TRBJ2-2; the match to TRBD2 covers 8 bases. CDR1 MRHNA and CDR2 SNTAGT come from the germline V gene. With V trimmed by 4 bases and J by 3 bases, 10 bases remained unmatched. This CDR3 region has 17 residues. Here the CDR3 DNA reads TGTGCCAGCAGTGGCAAAATAGCGGGACCATACACCGGGGAGCTGTTTTTT. It translates to CASSGKIAGPYTGELFF.

The rearrangement links TRBV5-1 to TRBJ1-1; maybe TRBD1 (5 bases). The CDR3 runs to 14 residues. Germline CDR1 is SGHRS and CDR2 is YFSETQ. The V end was cut by 0 bases, the J end by 5 bases, with 11 bases between. CDR3 in amino acids: CASSLAGEGTEAFF. DNA of the CDR3: TGCGCCAGCAGCTTGGCCGGGGAGGGGACTGAAGCTTTCTTT.

This chain links TRBV28 with TRBJ2-7; D is possibly TRBD1 (6 bases). This CDR3 has 14 amino acids. V lost 4 bases and J 1 base, leaving 11 bases between the germline ends. The germline gives CDR1 MDHEN, CDR2 SYDVKM. The CDR3 loop is CASSSGADSYEQYF. CDR3 DNA sequence: TGTGCCAGCAGTTCAGGGGCCGATTCCTACGAGCAGTACTTC.

Concerning this clone: An end of the junction differs from the germline gene, which may be a read error. The rearrangement links TRBV13 to TRBJ1-2; D ambiguous. In germline, CDR1 is PRHDT, CDR2 FYEKMQ (reference sequence). CDR3 size: 13 residues. Written as DNA, the CDR3 is TGTGCCAGCAGCTTAGACGGAAACTATAGCTACACCTTC. Translating gives CASSLDGNYSYTF.

The chain combines TRBV6-5 with TRBJ1-5; D ambiguous. The germline V gene has CDR1 MNHEY and CDR2 SVGAGI. Trimming stripped 5 bases from V and 7 bases from J, with 12 bases between. This CDR3 contains 13 residues. The DNA of the CDR3 is TGTGCCAGCAGTACTTCTTTAACCCAGCCCCAGCATTTT. Amino acids: CASSTSLTQPQHF.

The chain carries TRBV10-3 and TRBJ2-3, with D unclear. Trimming removed 6 bases from V and 5 bases from J, with 9 bases in between. Germline CDR1 is ENHRY and CDR2 is SYGVKD. The CDR3 is made up of 12 amino acids. CDR3 in DNA: TGTGCCATCAGCGTCCTCAGAGATACGCAGTATTTT. It specifies CAISVLRDTQYF.

The chain has TRBV15 and TRBJ2-5; 7 nucleotides agree with TRBD2. Germline V gene data show CDR1 as LNHNV and CDR2 as YYDKDF (reference sequence). The J segment lost 3 bases and the V segment lost 5 bases, leaving 0 bases of the junction unmatched. The CDR3 has 12 amino acids. The CDR3 coding sequence is TGTGCCACCAGCGCGGGAGAAGAGACCCAGTACTTC. This gives the protein CATSAGEETQYF.

The chain employs TRBV14 and TRBJ2-3; 7 bases agree with TRBD1. The V gene's germline CDR1 is SGHDN and CDR2 FVKESK. The CDR3 is 15 amino acids. V shed 5 bases, J shed 2 bases, and the junction held 7 bases outside the gene matches. The CDR3 loop is CASSAQGEITDTQYF. CDR3 DNA: TGTGCCAGCAGCGCCCAGGGGGAGATCACAGATACGCAGTATTTT.

The chain combines TRBV28 with TRBJ1-5, with D unclear. CDR3 length: 14 residues. Trimming shortened V by 5 bases and J by 7 bases, and 15 bases separated the two germline ends. The germline CDR1 and CDR2 sequences are MDHEN and SYDVKM. Here the CDR3 reads CASSRLSTVQPQHF. The CDR3 nucleotides read TGTGCCAGCAGTAGACTGAGCACCGTCCAGCCCCAGCATTTT. Supplemented by reference TRBV28 and TRBJ1-5, the full variable domain reads DVKVTQSSRYLVKRTGEKVFLECVQDMDHENMFWYRQDPGLGLRLIYFSYDVKMKEKGDIPEGYSVSREKKERFSLILESASTNQTSMYLCASSRLSTVQPQHFGDGTRLSIL.

The gene calls are TRBV14 and TRBJ2-5, with no clear D. Germline CDR1 SGHDN, CDR2 FVKESK. The CDR3 spans 15 residues. V lost 1 base and J 2 bases, leaving 11 bases between the germline ends. This CDR3 reads CASSQGLTAQETQYF. Written as DNA, the CDR3 is TGTGCCAGCAGCCAAGGTTTAACAGCTCAAGAGACCCAGTACTTC.

The chain carries TRBV7-8 and TRBJ2-2; the match to TRBD2 covers 10 bases. V lost 2 bases and J lost 8; bases outside the gene matches: 11. Germline V gene data show CDR1 as SGHVS and CDR2 as FQNEAQ. This CDR3 contains 17 residues. The CDR3 loop reads CASSLLSAGGPPGELFF. The CDR3 region has the DNA TGTGCCAGCAGCTTACTTTCAGCGGGAGGGCCTCCGGGGGAGCTGTTTTTT.

This clone was detected only once. V is TRBV9 and J is TRBJ1-6; 11 bases fit TRBD1. Germline lookup yields CDR1 SGDLS and CDR2 YYNGEE. V dropped 0 bases and J dropped 9; count of bases not matched to a gene: 5. This CDR3 has 16 amino acids. The CDR3 DNA reads TGTGCCAGCAGCGTAGTATGGGACAGGGGGGTTTCACCCCTCCACTTT. Its protein product is CASSVVWDRGVSPLHF.